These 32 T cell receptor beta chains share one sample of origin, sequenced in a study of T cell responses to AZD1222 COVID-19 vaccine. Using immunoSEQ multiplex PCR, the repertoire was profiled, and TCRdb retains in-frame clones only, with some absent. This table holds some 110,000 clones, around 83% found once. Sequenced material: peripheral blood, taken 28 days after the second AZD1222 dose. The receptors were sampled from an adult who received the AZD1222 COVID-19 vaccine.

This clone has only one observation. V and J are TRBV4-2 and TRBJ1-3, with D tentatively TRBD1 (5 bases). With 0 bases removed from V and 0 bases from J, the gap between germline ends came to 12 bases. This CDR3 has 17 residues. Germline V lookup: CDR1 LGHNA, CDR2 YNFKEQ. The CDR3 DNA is TGTGCCAGCAGCCAAGATAATGGGGCAGCCTCTGGAAACACCATATATTTT. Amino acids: CASSQDNGAASGNTIYF.

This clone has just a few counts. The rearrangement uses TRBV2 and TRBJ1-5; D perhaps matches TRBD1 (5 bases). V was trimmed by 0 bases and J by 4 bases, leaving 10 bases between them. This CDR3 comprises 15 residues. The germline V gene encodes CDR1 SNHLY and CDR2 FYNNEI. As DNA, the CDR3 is TGTGCCAGCAGTGAAGCAGGGACGATAAATCAGCCCCAGCATTTT. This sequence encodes CASSEAGTINQPQHF. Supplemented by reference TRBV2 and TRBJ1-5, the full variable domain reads EPEVTQTPSHQVTQMGQEVILRCVPISNHLYFYWYRQILGQKVEFLVSFYNNEISEKSEIFDDQFSVERPDGSNFTLKIRSTKLEDSAMYFCASSEAGTINQPQHFGDGTRLSIL.

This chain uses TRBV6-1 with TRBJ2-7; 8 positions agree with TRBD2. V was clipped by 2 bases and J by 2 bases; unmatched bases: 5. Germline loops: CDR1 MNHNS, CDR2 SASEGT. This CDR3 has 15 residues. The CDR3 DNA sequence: TGTGCCAGCAGTGAACAGGGAGCGGGAGCCTACGAGCAGTACTTC. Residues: CASSEQGAGAYEQYF.

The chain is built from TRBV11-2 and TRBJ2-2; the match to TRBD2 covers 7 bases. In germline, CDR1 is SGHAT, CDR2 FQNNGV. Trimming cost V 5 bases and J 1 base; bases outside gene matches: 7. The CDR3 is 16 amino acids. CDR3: CASSREASGNTGELFF. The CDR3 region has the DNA TGTGCCAGCAGCAGAGAGGCTAGCGGGAACACCGGGGAGCTGTTTTTT.

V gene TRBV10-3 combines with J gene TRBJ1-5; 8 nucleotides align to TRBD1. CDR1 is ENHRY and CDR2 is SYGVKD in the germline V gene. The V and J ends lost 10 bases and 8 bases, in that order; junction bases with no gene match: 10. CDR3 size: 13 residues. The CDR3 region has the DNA TGTGCCACCGGGGACAGGCAAGGGGAGCCCCAGCATTTT. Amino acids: CATGDRQGEPQHF.

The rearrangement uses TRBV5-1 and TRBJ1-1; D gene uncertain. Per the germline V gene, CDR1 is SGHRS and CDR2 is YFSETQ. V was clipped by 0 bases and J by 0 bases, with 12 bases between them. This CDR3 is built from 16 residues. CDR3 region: CASSLEGRLLNTEAFF. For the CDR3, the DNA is TGCGCCAGCAGCTTGGAAGGGCGCCTGCTGAACACTGAAGCTTTCTTT.

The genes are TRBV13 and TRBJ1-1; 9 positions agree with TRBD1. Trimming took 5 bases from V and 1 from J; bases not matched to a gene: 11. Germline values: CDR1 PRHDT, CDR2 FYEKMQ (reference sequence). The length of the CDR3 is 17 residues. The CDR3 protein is CASSPEVGQGANTEAFF. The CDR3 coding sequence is TGTGCCAGCAGCCCAGAGGTGGGACAGGGAGCGAACACTGAAGCTTTCTTT.

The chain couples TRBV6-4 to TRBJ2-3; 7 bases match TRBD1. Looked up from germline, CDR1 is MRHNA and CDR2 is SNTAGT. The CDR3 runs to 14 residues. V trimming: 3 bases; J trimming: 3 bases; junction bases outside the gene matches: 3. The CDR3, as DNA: TGTGCCAGCAGTGATCGCAGGGGGACAGATACGCAGTATTTT. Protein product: CASSDRRGTDTQYF.

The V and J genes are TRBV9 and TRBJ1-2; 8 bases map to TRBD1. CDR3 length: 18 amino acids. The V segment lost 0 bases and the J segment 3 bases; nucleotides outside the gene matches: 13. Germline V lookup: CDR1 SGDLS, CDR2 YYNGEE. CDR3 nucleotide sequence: TGTGCCAGCAGCGTAGAGAGTCCAACAGGGGGTTTTGACTATGGCTACACCTTC. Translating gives CASSVESPTGGFDYGYTF.

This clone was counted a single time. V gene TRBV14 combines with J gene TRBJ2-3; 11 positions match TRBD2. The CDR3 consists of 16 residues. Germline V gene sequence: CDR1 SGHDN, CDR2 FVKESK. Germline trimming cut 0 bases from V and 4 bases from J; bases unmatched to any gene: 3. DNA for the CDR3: TGTGCCAGCAGCCAAGATGGGGGACTAGCGGCAGATACGCAGTATTTT. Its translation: CASSQDGGLAADTQYF.

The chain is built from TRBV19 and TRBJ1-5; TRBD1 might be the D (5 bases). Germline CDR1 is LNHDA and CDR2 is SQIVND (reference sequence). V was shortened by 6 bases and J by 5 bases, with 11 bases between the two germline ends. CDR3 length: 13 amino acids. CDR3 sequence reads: CASSKQGYQPQHF. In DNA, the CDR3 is TGTGCCAGTAGCAAGCAGGGTTATCAGCCCCAGCATTTT.

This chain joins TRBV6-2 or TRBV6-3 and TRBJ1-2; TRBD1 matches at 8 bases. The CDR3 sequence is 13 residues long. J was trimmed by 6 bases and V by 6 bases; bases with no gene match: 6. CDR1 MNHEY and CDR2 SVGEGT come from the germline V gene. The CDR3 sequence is CASSHGQGDGYTF. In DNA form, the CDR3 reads TGTGCCAGCAGCCACGGACAGGGCGATGGCTACACCTTC.

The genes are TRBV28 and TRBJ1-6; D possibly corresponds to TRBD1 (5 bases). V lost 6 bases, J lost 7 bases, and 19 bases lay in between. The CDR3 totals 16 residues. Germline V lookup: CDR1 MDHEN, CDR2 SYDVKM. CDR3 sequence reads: CASRQPLGTGNSPLHF. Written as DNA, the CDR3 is TGTGCCAGCAGGCAACCCCTAGGGACGGGCAATTCACCCCTCCACTTT.

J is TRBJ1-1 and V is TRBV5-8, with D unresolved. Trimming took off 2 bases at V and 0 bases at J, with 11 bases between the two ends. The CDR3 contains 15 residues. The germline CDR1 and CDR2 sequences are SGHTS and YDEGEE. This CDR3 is CASSFSAAMNTEAFF. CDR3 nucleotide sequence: TGTGCCAGCAGCTTTTCTGCGGCGATGAACACTGAAGCTTTCTTT.

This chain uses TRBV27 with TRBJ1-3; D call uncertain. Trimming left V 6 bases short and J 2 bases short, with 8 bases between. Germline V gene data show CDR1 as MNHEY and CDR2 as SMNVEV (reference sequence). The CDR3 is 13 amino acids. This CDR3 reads CASSPLAGNTIYF. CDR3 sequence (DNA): TGTGCCAGCAGCCCCCTAGCTGGAAACACCATATATTTT.

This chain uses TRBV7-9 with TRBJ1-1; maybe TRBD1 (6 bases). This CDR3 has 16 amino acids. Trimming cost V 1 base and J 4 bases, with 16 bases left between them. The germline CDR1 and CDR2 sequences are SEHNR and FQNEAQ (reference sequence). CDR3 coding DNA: TGTGCCAGCAGCTTAGGGGGGGCTTCGCGTATCACTGAAGCTTTCTTT. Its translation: CASSLGGASRITEAFF.

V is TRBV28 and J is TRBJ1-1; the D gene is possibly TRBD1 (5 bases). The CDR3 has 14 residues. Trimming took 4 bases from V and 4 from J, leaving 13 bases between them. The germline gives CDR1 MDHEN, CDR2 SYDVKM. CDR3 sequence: CASSSPAQGTEAFF. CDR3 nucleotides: TGTGCCAGCAGTTCCCCCGCTCAGGGCACTGAAGCTTTCTTT.

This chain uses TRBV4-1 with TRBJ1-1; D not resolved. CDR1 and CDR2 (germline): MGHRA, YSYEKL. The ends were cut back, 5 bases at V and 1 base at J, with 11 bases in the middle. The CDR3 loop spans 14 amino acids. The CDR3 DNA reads TGCGCCAGCAGCGGACGTTGGGGGAACACTGAAGCTTTCTTT. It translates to CASSGRWGNTEAFF.

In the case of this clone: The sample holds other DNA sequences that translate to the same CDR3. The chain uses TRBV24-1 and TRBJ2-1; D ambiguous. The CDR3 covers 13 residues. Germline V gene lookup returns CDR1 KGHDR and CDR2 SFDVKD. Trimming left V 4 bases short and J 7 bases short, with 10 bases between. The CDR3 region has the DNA TGTGCCACCAGTGACCCCGGCAGAAATGAGCAGTTCTTC. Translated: CATSDPGRNEQFF.

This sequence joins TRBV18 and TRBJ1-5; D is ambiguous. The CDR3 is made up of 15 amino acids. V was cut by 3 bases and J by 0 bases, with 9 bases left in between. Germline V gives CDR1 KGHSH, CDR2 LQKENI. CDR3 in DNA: TGTGCCAGCTCACCGGGTCCATATAGCAATCAGCCCCAGCATTTT. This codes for CASSPGPYSNQPQHF. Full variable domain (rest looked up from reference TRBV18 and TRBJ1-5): NAGVMQNPRHLVRRRGQEARLRCSPMKGHSHVYWYRQLPEEGLKFMVYLQKENIIDESGMPKERFSAEFPKEGPSILRIQQVVRGDSAAYFCASSPGPYSNQPQHFGDGTRLSIL.

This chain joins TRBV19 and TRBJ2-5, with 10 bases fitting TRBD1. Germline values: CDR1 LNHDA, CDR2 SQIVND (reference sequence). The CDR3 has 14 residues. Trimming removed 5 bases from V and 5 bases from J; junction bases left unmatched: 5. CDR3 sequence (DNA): TGTGCCAGTAGTCGGGACAGGGGATGGGAGACCCAGTACTTC. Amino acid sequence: CASSRDRGWETQYF.

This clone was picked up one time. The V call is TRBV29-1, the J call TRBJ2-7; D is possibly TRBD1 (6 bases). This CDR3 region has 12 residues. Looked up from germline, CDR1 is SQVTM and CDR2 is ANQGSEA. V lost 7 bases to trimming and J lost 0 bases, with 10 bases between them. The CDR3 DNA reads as TGCAGCGCTGTACAGGGCTCCTACGAGCAGTACTTC. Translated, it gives CSAVQGSYEQYF.

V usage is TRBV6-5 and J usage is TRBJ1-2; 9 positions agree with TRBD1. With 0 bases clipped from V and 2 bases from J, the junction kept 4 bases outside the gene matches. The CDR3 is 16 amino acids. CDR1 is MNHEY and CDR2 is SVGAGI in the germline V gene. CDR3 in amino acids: CASSYSLQGANYGYTF. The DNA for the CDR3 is TGTGCCAGCAGTTACTCGTTACAGGGGGCCAACTATGGCTACACCTTC.

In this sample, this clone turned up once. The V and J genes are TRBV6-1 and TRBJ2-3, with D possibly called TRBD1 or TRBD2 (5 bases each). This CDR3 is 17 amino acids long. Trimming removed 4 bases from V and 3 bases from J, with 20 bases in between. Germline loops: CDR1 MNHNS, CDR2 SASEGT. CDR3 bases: TGTGCCAGCAGTGGGGGAAGCACCGGGACGACAACAGATACGCAGTATTTT. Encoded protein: CASSGGSTGTTTDTQYF.

CDR3 sequence reads: CASSLMGVVGQPQHF. The CDR3 DNA reads as TGTGCCAGCAGCTTGATGGGGGTTGTGGGTCAGCCCCAGCATTTT. The V call is TRBV5-4, the J call TRBJ1-5; tentative D call: TRBD1 (5 bases). This CDR3 comprises 15 residues. Germline values: CDR1 SGHNT, CDR2 YYREEE (reference sequence). Trimming shortened V by 1 base and J by 6 bases, and 14 bases separated the two germline ends. Together with reference TRBV5-4 and TRBJ1-5, the CDR3 gives the full variable domain: ETGVTQSPTHLIKTRGQQVTLRCSSQSGHNTVSWYQQALGQGPQFIFQYYREEENGRGNFPPRFSGLQFPNYSSELNVNALELDDSALYLCASSLMGVVGQPQHFGDGTRLSIL.

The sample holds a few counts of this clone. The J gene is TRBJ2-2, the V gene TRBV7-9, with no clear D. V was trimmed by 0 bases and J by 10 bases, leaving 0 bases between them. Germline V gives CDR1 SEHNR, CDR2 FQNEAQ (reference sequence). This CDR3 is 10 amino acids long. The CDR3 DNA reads TGTGCCAGCAGCTTAGCGGAGCTGTTTTTT. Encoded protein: CASSLAELFF.

CDR3 protein: CASSLVGGGITNTGELFF. The CDR3 DNA sequence: TGTGCCAGCAGCTTAGTCGGCGGGGGGATCACGAACACCGGGGAGCTGTTTTTT. The chain employs TRBV7-2 and TRBJ2-2, with 8 bases identical to TRBD2. The germline gives CDR1 SGHTA, CDR2 FQGNSA. The CDR3 is made up of 18 amino acids. V shed 1 base, J shed 0 bases, and the junction held 7 bases outside the gene matches.

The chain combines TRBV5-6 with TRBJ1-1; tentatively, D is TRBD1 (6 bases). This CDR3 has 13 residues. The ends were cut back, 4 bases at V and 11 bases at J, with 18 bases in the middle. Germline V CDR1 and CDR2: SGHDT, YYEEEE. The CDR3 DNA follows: TGTGCCAGCAGCCCCGGAGGGGGGGCTCGGGCTTTCTTT. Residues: CASSPGGGARAFF. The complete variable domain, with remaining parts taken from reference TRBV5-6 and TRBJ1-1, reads DAGVTQSPTHLIKTRGQQVTLRCSPKSGHDTVSWYQQALGQGPQFIFQYYEEEERQRGNFPDRFSGHQFPNYSSELNVNALLLGDSALYLCASSPGGGARAFFGQGTRLTVV.

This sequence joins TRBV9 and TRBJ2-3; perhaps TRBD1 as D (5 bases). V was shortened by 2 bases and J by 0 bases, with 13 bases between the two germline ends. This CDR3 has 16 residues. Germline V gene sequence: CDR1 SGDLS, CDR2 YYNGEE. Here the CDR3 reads CASSVRASPSTDTQYF. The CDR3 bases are TGTGCCAGCAGCGTCAGGGCATCTCCTAGCACAGATACGCAGTATTTT.

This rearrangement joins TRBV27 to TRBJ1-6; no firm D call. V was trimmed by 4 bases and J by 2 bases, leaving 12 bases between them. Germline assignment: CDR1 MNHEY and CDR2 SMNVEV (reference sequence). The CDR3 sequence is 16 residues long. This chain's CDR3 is CASSSATLPYNSPLHF. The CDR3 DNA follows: TGTGCCAGCAGTTCCGCGACCCTCCCCTATAATTCACCCCTCCACTTT.

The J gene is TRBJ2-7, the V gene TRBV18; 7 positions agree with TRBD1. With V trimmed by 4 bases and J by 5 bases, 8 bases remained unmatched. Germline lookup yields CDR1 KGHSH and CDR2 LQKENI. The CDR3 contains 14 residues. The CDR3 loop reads CASSRTGEENEQYF. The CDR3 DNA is TGTGCCAGCTCACGCACAGGGGAAGAGAACGAGCAGTACTTC.

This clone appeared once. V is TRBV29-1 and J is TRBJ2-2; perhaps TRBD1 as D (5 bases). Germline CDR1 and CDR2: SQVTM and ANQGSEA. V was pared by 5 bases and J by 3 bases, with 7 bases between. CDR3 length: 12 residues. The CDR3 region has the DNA TGCAGCGTTTCGACAGACACCGGGGAGCTGTTTTTT. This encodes CSVSTDTGELFF.